Below are 28 T cell receptor beta chains sequenced from a single sample in a study of T cells after yellow fever vaccination. Each CDR3 protein is one row after TCRdb ran MiXCR on the 5' RACE reads. The data contain just over 250,000 distinct CDR3 sequences, roughly 5% of them singletons. The sample was CD4+ T cells sorted from PBMCs, taken on the day of the yellow fever booster vaccination. These TCRs come from a man between 18 and 29 years old who received the YFV17D yellow fever vaccine.

This clonotype was seen a handful of times. The J gene is TRBJ2-5, the V gene TRBV5-1, with TRBD2 matching over 9 bases. Per germline, CDR1 SGHRS and CDR2 YFSETQ. This CDR3 is built from 16 residues. V lost 4 bases, J lost 2 bases, and 9 bases stayed unmatched. CDR3 sequence (DNA): TGCGCCAGCAGCCCTGGGACTAGCAGCCCACAAGAGACCCAGTACTTC. This translates into CASSPGTSSPQETQYF.

Only a few counts were recorded for this clonotype. Written as DNA, the CDR3 is TGTGCCAGCAGCTCGGGACTATCTCGGGATACGCAGTATTTT. Translating gives CASSSGLSRDTQYF. V gene TRBV7-2 combines with J gene TRBJ2-3; the match to TRBD2 covers 7 bases. The V gene end was trimmed by 4 bases and the J gene end by 6 bases; junction bases not matched to a gene: 7. This CDR3 comprises 14 residues. Germline loops: CDR1 SGHTA, CDR2 FQGNSA. The complete variable domain, with remaining parts taken from reference TRBV7-2 and TRBJ2-3, reads GAGVSQSPSNKVTEKGKDVELRCDPISGHTALYWYRQSLGQGLEFLIYFQGNSAPDKSGLPSDRFSAERTGGSVSTLTIQRTQQEDSAVYLCASSSGLSRDTQYFGPGTRLTVL.

The V call is TRBV6-6, the J call TRBJ1-2; D is perhaps TRBD1 (5 bases). Trimming removed 4 bases at V and 6 bases at J, with 18 bases between. This CDR3 contains 15 residues. CDR1 is MNHNY and CDR2 is SVGAGI in the germline V gene (reference sequence). CDR3 DNA: TGTGCCAGCAGTTGGGGACCTAAAAGGGGTCATGGCTACACCTTC. Translating it yields CASSWGPKRGHGYTF.

The gene calls are TRBV14 and TRBJ1-1; 9 bases fit TRBD1. The CDR3 runs to 15 residues. Per the germline V gene, CDR1 is SGHDN and CDR2 is FVKESK. With V trimmed by 6 bases and J by 2 bases, 7 bases remained unmatched. The CDR3 loop reads CASSQLQGANTEAFF. The CDR3 DNA sequence: TGTGCCAGCAGTCAGCTACAGGGGGCAAACACTGAAGCTTTCTTT.

In this sample, this clonotype turned up many times. This chain uses TRBV7-2 with TRBJ2-5; possibly TRBD1 or TRBD2 for D (5 bases each). This CDR3 is built from 13 residues. Trimming cost V 1 base and J 4 bases, with 7 bases left between them. The germline gives CDR1 SGHTA, CDR2 FQGNSA. CDR3 bases: TGTGCCAGCAGCTTAGGAGGGACAGAGACCCAGTACTTC. This translates into CASSLGGTETQYF.

This clonotype was seen repeatedly, ten times or more. The chain recombines TRBV5-1 with TRBJ2-7, with 7 bases identical to TRBD2. Trimming cost V 3 bases and J 0 bases; bases outside gene matches: 3. Looked up from germline, CDR1 is SGHRS and CDR2 is YFSETQ. This CDR3 spans 14 amino acids. The CDR3 region has the DNA TGCGCCAGCAGCTCGGGACTACACTCCTACGAGCAGTACTTC. Its translation: CASSSGLHSYEQYF.

This clonotype has at least ten counts. This rearrangement joins TRBV10-1 to TRBJ2-7, with D possibly being TRBD1 (5 bases). The CDR3 sequence is 16 residues long. Trimming removed 3 bases from V and 1 base from J, with 16 bases in between. Germline-derived CDR1 and CDR2 are WNHNN and SYGVQD (reference sequence). Written as DNA, the CDR3 is TGCGCCAGCAGTGACCAAGGGGCCGGCAATTCCTACGAGCAGTACTTC. Its translation: CASSDQGAGNSYEQYF.

Here the CDR3 DNA reads TGTGCCAGCTCACCACCGATACAGGGCCCGAACACTGAAGCTTTCTTT. Amino acids: CASSPPIQGPNTEAFF. The gene calls are TRBV18 and TRBJ1-1, with D tentatively TRBD1 (6 bases). V lost 0 bases to trimming and J lost 1 base, with 12 bases between them. Germline lookup yields CDR1 KGHSH and CDR2 LQKENI. This CDR3 has 16 amino acids.

The chain carries TRBV5-1 and TRBJ2-2; D is unclear. The CDR3 has 13 residues. CDR1 is SGHRS, CDR2 YFSETQ, per germline. The V end was cut by 3 bases, the J end by 6 bases, with 9 bases between. The CDR3 sequence: CASSWNYPGELFF. The CDR3 DNA reads TGCGCCAGCAGCTGGAATTATCCCGGGGAGCTGTTTTTT.

In this sample, this clonotype turned up many times. The chain uses TRBV4-1 and TRBJ1-2, with 7 bases lining up with TRBD1. With 4 bases clipped from V and 4 bases from J, the junction kept 9 bases outside the gene matches. The germline CDR1 and CDR2 sequences are MGHRA and YSYEKL. This CDR3 region has 15 residues. The CDR3 region is CASSPPDRDTYGYTF. The CDR3 DNA reads TGCGCCAGCAGCCCACCAGACAGGGACACCTATGGCTACACCTTC.

In its sample, this clonotype was seen a few times. The chain recombines TRBV4-1 with TRBJ2-3, with 11 bases lining up with TRBD2. CDR1 MGHRA and CDR2 YSYEKL come from the germline V gene. V lost 7 bases, J lost 2 bases, and 14 bases stayed unmatched. The CDR3 has 18 residues. The CDR3 DNA follows: TGCGCCAGCACCAGGTGGCTAGCGGGGGGCTCTCCCACAGATACGCAGTATTTT. This codes for CASTRWLAGGSPTDTQYF.

The V gene is TRBV20-1, the J gene TRBJ1-4; a weak D match, TRBD1 (6 bases). There are 13 residues in the CDR3. V was pared by 6 bases and J by 8 bases, with 16 bases between. Per germline, CDR1 DFQATT and CDR2 SNEGSKA (reference sequence). As DNA, the CDR3 is TGCAGTGCCAGGAGGGGGATCTACGAAAAACTGTTTTTT. Encoded protein: CSARRGIYEKLFF.

The sample holds a few counts of this clonotype. V is TRBV6-1 and J is TRBJ2-5; no clear D. Trimming took off 6 bases at V and 1 base at J, with 9 bases between the two ends. The CDR3 is 13 amino acids. Germline V CDR1 and CDR2: MNHNS, SASEGT. DNA for the CDR3: TGTGCCAGCAGCCCGGTGCTCCAAGAGACCCAGTACTTC. It is translated as CASSPVLQETQYF.

J is TRBJ2-1 and V is TRBV29-1; D gene ambiguous. The CDR3 sequence is 12 residues long. Germline-derived CDR1 and CDR2 are SQVTM and ANQGSEA. Trimming left V 7 bases short and J 4 bases short, with 11 bases between. CDR3 in DNA: TGCAGCGGGGCTCGGCAATACAATGAGCAGTTCTTC. Protein sequence: CSGARQYNEQFF.

The sample holds a few counts of this clonotype. J is TRBJ2-3 and V is TRBV7-2; 10 nucleotides align to TRBD2. V was clipped by 7 bases and J by 5 bases; unmatched bases: 6. This CDR3 has 14 amino acids. Germline CDR1 and CDR2: SGHTA and FQGNSA. The chain's CDR3 is CASKSGGARDTQYF. In DNA form, the CDR3 reads TGTGCCAGCAAGAGCGGGGGGGCCCGAGATACGCAGTATTTT.

In this sample, this clonotype turned up many times. The chain joins TRBV7-2 to TRBJ1-2; D is unclear. The CDR3 spans 13 residues. Germline V gives CDR1 SGHTA, CDR2 FQGNSA. V lost 5 bases and J 4 bases, leaving 11 bases between the germline ends. The CDR3 DNA reads as TGTGCCAGCAGCCCGTACACTCTCTATGGCTACACCTTC. It yields the protein CASSPYTLYGYTF.

The J gene is TRBJ1-6, the V gene TRBV7-9; D gene unclear. V shed 0 bases and J shed 9 bases, with 12 bases lying between them. The CDR3 spans 15 residues. Germline V gene lookup returns CDR1 SEHNR and CDR2 FQNEAQ (reference sequence). CDR3 region: CASSLAGVPGSPLHF. CDR3 sequence (DNA): TGTGCCAGCAGCTTAGCTGGTGTCCCCGGTTCACCCCTCCACTTT.

This clonotype was detected many times. The genes are TRBV27 and TRBJ1-6, with a tentative D call TRBD1 (5 bases). The CDR3 loop spans 15 amino acids. The V end lost 5 bases, the J end lost 9 bases, and 17 bases lay between the germline ends. Germline values: CDR1 MNHEY, CDR2 SMNVEV (reference sequence). The CDR3 is CASSTTTAFGSPLHF. For the CDR3, the DNA is TGTGCCAGCAGTACAACGACAGCCTTCGGTTCACCCCTCCACTTT.

This clonotype came up many times. The chain is built from TRBV4-1 and TRBJ1-1; no reliable D call. The CDR3 contains 13 residues. With 1 base removed from V and 8 bases from J, the gap between germline ends came to 11 bases. In germline, CDR1 is MGHRA, CDR2 YSYEKL. DNA for the CDR3: TGCGCCAGCAGCCAAGGGGAGGGAAGGGAAGCTTTCTTT. It codes for CASSQGEGREAFF.

A few counts support this clonotype. The V gene is TRBV6-2 or TRBV6-3, the J gene TRBJ1-1; TRBD1 might be the D (6 bases). V lost 10 bases and J lost 4, with 19 bases in between. The CDR3 extends over 14 amino acids. Per germline, CDR1 MNHEY and CDR2 SVGEGT. For the CDR3, the DNA is TGTGCCACCAGGGGAGAGCTTCTCGGCACTGAAGCTTTCTTT. As protein: CATRGELLGTEAFF.

This chain connects TRBV10-2 to TRBJ2-7; 8 bases align to TRBD1. With 3 bases clipped from V and 0 bases from J, the junction kept 4 bases outside the gene matches. CDR1 and CDR2 from the germline V gene are WSHSY and SAAADI. The CDR3 contains 15 residues. The CDR3 region has the DNA TGCGCCAGCAGTGACCGGACAGGGAGCTCCTACGAGCAGTACGTC. Its translation: CASSDRTGSSYEQYV.

About this clonotype itself: This may be a read error: a much more frequent sequence differs by one nucleotide. The rearrangement uses TRBV14 and TRBJ2-2; TRBD2 aligns across 11 bases. This CDR3 has 18 residues. CDR1 and CDR2 (germline): SGHDN, FVKESK. The CDR3 loop is CASSQDQLAGGSPRGLSF. CDR3 DNA sequence: TGTGCCAGCAGCCAAGATCAGCTAGCGGGGGGCTCTCCGCGGGGGCTGTCTTTT.

The sample holds many counts of this clonotype. The rearrangement links TRBV4-3 to TRBJ2-1; D possibly matches TRBD1 or TRBD2 (5 bases each). CDR1 and CDR2 (germline): LGHNA, YSLEER. V was shortened by 0 bases and J by 10 bases, with 13 bases between the two germline ends. The CDR3 consists of 14 residues. The CDR3 is CASSQDHRGMEQFF. The CDR3 DNA is TGCGCCAGCAGCCAAGATCACCGGGGCATGGAGCAGTTCTTC.

This clonotype was observed many times. In DNA, the CDR3 is TGTGCCAGCCTCGAGGCCCGGTTCGGGGAGCAGTACTTC. Its translation: CASLEARFGEQYF. The chain uses TRBV6-1 and TRBJ2-7; D is unclear. Trimming cost V 8 bases and J 7 bases, with 18 bases left between them. Germline V gene sequence: CDR1 MNHNS, CDR2 SASEGT. This CDR3 is 13 amino acids long.

This clonotype was picked up a small number of times. The chain recombines TRBV20-1 with TRBJ2-5; 9 positions match TRBD1. The CDR3 contains 15 residues. Germline lookup yields CDR1 DFQATT and CDR2 SNEGSKA (reference sequence). V trimming: 2 bases; J trimming: 2 bases; junction bases outside the gene matches: 6. CDR3: CSARRNRGLQETQYF. CDR3 coding DNA: TGCAGTGCTAGAAGAAACAGGGGGCTGCAAGAGACCCAGTACTTC.

This clonotype was found many times. V usage is TRBV10-3 and J usage is TRBJ2-3, with D unclear. Germline lookup yields CDR1 ENHRY and CDR2 SYGVKD. This CDR3 spans 12 amino acids. Deletions cut 6 bases from V and 4 bases from J, with 8 bases between. CDR3 nucleotide sequence: TGTGCCATCAGGACGAGTCCAGATACGCAGTATTTT. Residues: CAIRTSPDTQYF.

In its sample, this clonotype was seen many times. The chain links TRBV11-2 to TRBJ2-3, with D perhaps matching TRBD1 (6 bases). Trimming removed 4 bases at V and 5 bases at J, with 10 bases between. The V gene's germline CDR1 is SGHAT and CDR2 FQNNGV. There are 13 residues in the CDR3. CDR3: CASSWGLGDTQYF. DNA for the CDR3: TGTGCCAGCAGCTGGGGGCTTGGAGATACGCAGTATTTT. Variable domain in full (rest from reference TRBV11-2 and TRBJ2-3): EAGVAQSPRYKIIEKRQSVAFWCNPISGHATLYWYQQILGQGPKLLIQFQNNGVVDDSQLPKDRFSAERLKGVDSTLKIQPAKLEDSAVYLCASSWGLGDTQYFGPGTRLTVL.

The rearrangement joins TRBV5-1 to TRBJ2-2; 12 bases map to TRBD2. The CDR3 extends over 16 amino acids. From germline, CDR1 is SGHRS and CDR2 YFSETQ. With 5 bases clipped from V and 4 bases from J, the junction kept 6 bases outside the gene matches. For the CDR3, the DNA is TGCGCCAGCAGTTCCCTAGCGGGGGGGCCCACCGGGGAGCTGTTTTTT. As protein: CASSSLAGGPTGELFF. The full variable domain, completed using reference TRBV5-1 and TRBJ2-2, is KAGVTQTPRYLIKTRGQQVTLSCSPISGHRSVSWYQQTPGQGLQFLFEYFSETQRNKGNFPGRFSGRQFSNSRSEMNVSTLELGDSALYLCASSSLAGGPTGELFFGEGSRLTVL.